The sample holds a few counts of the clone carrying this TCR beta chain. Its antigen is unidentified. This entry comes from a study of vaccination and CD4 T cells after COVID-19. Sequencing of cultured CD4+ T cell DNA used the Oncomine TCR Beta short-read assay. TCRdb itself ran the PCR reads through MiXCR, one entry per CDR3 protein. The repertoire holds approximately 5,800 distinct CDR3 sequences, with roughly 33% as singletons. As to treatment: roughly 10-day PBMC culture with coronavirus spike peptide pools or control peptides (ViraFEST assay). Those CD4+ T cells from the unexposed donor predate the COVID-19 pandemic (2011-2018). CDR1 is MNHNS, CDR2 SASEGT, per germline. This CDR3 region has 15 residues. The germline V and J ends were trimmed by 6 bases and 5 bases, with 18 bases remaining between them.

The receptor was isolated from a human donor in good health. Source material: CD4+ T cells from blood, cultured in vitro. The chain carries TRBV6-1 and TRBJ2-3; D assignment may be TRBD1 or TRBD2 (6 bases each). The CDR3: CASSRGWGAEDTQYF. CDR3 bases: TGTGCCAGCAGCCGGGGTTGGGGGGCGGAAGATACGCAGTATTTT.